A single sample gave rise to the 8 T cell receptor beta chains below, sequenced in a study of T cell responses to AZD1222 COVID-19 vaccine. Clones were sequenced by immunoSEQ multiplex PCR, and TCRdb holds only the in-frame ones, with some missing. The table includes 95,000 to 150,000 clones, roughly 90% detected once. The input for sequencing was peripheral blood, taken on day 0 of AZD1222 vaccination. These receptors came from an adult in good health.

V gene TRBV24-1 combines with J gene TRBJ2-2; TRBD1 might be the D (5 bases). Germline assignment: CDR1 KGHDR and CDR2 SFDVKD. The germline V and J ends were trimmed by 3 bases and 1 base, with 8 bases remaining between them. The CDR3 spans 15 residues. The DNA for the CDR3 is TGTGCCACCAGTGATGTCCAGGGGAACACCGGGGAGCTGTTTTTT. Protein: CATSDVQGNTGELFF.

The chain has TRBV5-6 and TRBJ1-1, with D hard to call. The CDR3 has 16 residues. Looked up from germline, CDR1 is SGHDT and CDR2 is YYEEEE. Trimming cost V 5 bases and J 2 bases, with 19 bases left between them. The CDR3 loop reads CASSPTTGRVNTEAFF. For the CDR3, the DNA is TGTGCCAGCAGTCCAACCACCGGGCGGGTCAACACTGAAGCTTTCTTT. The full variable domain, its missing parts supplied by reference TRBV5-6 and TRBJ1-1, is DAGVTQSPTHLIKTRGQQVTLRCSPKSGHDTVSWYQQALGQGPQFIFQYYEEEERQRGNFPDRFSGHQFPNYSSELNVNALLLGDSALYLCASSPTTGRVNTEAFFGQGTRLTVV.

The chain combines TRBV28 with TRBJ1-4; no clear D. Trimming left V 6 bases short and J 5 bases short, with 16 bases between. The germline V gene encodes CDR1 MDHEN and CDR2 SYDVKM. The CDR3 consists of 15 residues. This CDR3 is CASRLLRATNEKLFF. DNA of the CDR3: TGTGCCAGCAGACTATTACGGGCCACGAATGAAAAACTGTTTTTT. Complete variable domain (other parts from reference TRBV28 and TRBJ1-4): DVKVTQSSRYLVKRTGEKVFLECVQDMDHENMFWYRQDPGLGLRLIYFSYDVKMKEKGDIPEGYSVSREKKERFSLILESASTNQTSMYLCASRLLRATNEKLFFGSGTQLSVL.

This rearrangement joins TRBV6-2 or TRBV6-3 to TRBJ2-3; 7 bases match TRBD2. This CDR3 region has 21 residues. Trimming took 6 bases from V and 1 from J; bases not matched to a gene: 25. Germline V CDR1 and CDR2: MNHEY, SVGEGT. The CDR3 region has the DNA TGTGCCAGCAGCTCCTATACTCTAGTCTTCATCGGGGCGGGAGGCACAGATACGCAGTATTTT. Encoded protein: CASSSYTLVFIGAGGTDTQYF.

The genes are TRBV2 and TRBJ2-7; tentative D call: TRBD1 (5 bases). V was cut by 6 bases and J by 2 bases, with 5 bases left in between. Germline CDR1 SNHLY, CDR2 FYNNEI. The length of the CDR3 is 11 residues. CDR3 bases: TGTGCCAGCAGCAGGGCCTACGAGCAGTACTTC. Protein product: CASSRAYEQYF.

This clone was seen once. The chain couples TRBV3-1 (or the pseudogene TRBV3-2) to TRBJ1-5; 7 nucleotides align to TRBD1. The CDR3 extends over 14 amino acids. The V gene end was trimmed by 10 bases and the J gene end by 7 bases; junction bases not matched to a gene: 13. Germline CDR1 LGHDT, CDR2 YNNKEL (reference sequence). This CDR3 reads CANPETGRWQPQHF. The CDR3 coding sequence is TGTGCCAACCCCGAGACAGGGAGATGGCAGCCCCAGCATTTT.

The chain is built from TRBV7-2 and TRBJ2-2; the match to TRBD2 covers 7 bases. This CDR3 is built from 16 residues. V shed 4 bases, J shed 0 bases, and the junction held 5 bases outside the gene matches. Germline CDR1 is SGHTA and CDR2 is FQGNSA. The CDR3 sequence is CASSSERGPNTGELFF. The CDR3 region has the DNA TGTGCCAGCAGCTCGGAGCGGGGCCCGAACACCGGGGAGCTGTTTTTT.

The rearrangement links TRBV19 to TRBJ2-1, with 9 positions matching TRBD2. The length of the CDR3 is 15 residues. Trimming took 3 bases from V and 8 from J; bases not matched to a gene: 8. CDR1 and CDR2 from the germline V gene are LNHDA and SQIVND (reference sequence). This chain's CDR3 is CASSIFLAGRYEQFF. The CDR3 nucleotides read TGTGCCAGTAGTATTTTCCTAGCGGGACGATATGAGCAGTTCTTC.